The rows below give T cell receptor beta chains drawn from one sample of a study of shared clonotypes between healthy human individuals. Clones were sequenced by immunoSEQ multiplex PCR, and TCRdb holds only the in-frame ones, with some missing. This table has around 2.1 million clones, about 92% appearing once. The sequenced sample was naive CD8+ T cells from PBMCs. These receptor sequences come from a man between 18 and 29 years old in good health. Some clones in this sample may be carry-over from other donors' samples. Both conserved end residues are part of each CDR3. D genes are given only for firm matches. A row's size may be missing; if present it is once, few, many or a size class.

CASSYPVEENTEAFF TGTGCCAGCAGCTACCCCGTGGAGGAGAACACTGAAGCTTTCTTT TRBV28 NA TRBJ1-1 NA
CASSPPSSLDRSSYEQYF TGTGCCAGCTCACCACCGAGCTCGTTGGACAGATCTTCCTACGAGCAGTACTTC TRBV18 NA TRBJ2-7 NA
CASSRSGRGGYEQYF TGTGCCAGCAGCCGTAGCGGGAGAGGAGGTTACGAGCAGTACTTC TRBV7-3 NA TRBJ2-7 TRBD2
CSVTANTEAFF TGCAGCGTTACAGCGAACACTGAAGCTTTCTTT TRBV29-1 few TRBJ1-1 NA
CASSLASGRSSYEQYF TGTGCCAGCAGCTTAGCCAGCGGGAGGAGCTCCTACGAGCAGTACTTC TRBV7-6 NA TRBJ2-7 TRBD2
CASSPARGQIEKLFF TGTGCCAGCAGTCCCGCAAGGGGGCAAATCGAAAAACTGTTTTTT TRBV6-1 NA TRBJ1-4 TRBD1
CASSGGASGSYEQYF TGTGCCAGCAGTGGGGGGGCTAGCGGCTCCTACGAGCAGTACTTC TRBV9 NA TRBJ2-7 NA
CASSVTGGRAGNEQFF TGTGCCAGCAGCGTGACTGGCGGGAGGGCCGGGAATGAGCAGTTCTTC TRBV5-4 NA TRBJ2-1 TRBD2
CASGYRGDNTEAFF TGTGCCAGCGGTTACAGGGGCGACAACACTGAAGCTTTCTTT TRBV2 once TRBJ1-1 TRBD1
CATSALSTYEQYF TGTGCCACCAGTGCGCTTAGTACCTACGAGCAGTACTTC TRBV15 once TRBJ2-7 NA
CASSLYTGVDQPQHF TGTGCCAGCAGCTTATATACAGGGGTGGATCAGCCCCAGCATTTT TRBV11-2 NA TRBJ1-5 TRBD1
CASSPFGWGSTDTQYF TGTGCCAGCAGCCCCTTTGGTTGGGGTAGCACAGATACGCAGTATTTT TRBV9 NA TRBJ2-3 NA
CASSVLGYNEQFF TGTGCCAGCAGCGTACTCGGGTACAATGAGCAGTTCTTC TRBV9 NA TRBJ2-1 NA
CASSFGAGGNYNEQFF TGTGCCAGCAGCTTCGGAGCGGGAGGAAACTACAATGAGCAGTTCTTC TRBV7-9 NA TRBJ2-1 TRBD2
CSVRQTYEQYF TGCAGCGTTCGACAGACCTACGAGCAGTACTTC TRBV29-1 NA TRBJ2-7 NA